Listed below are T cell receptor beta chains from one sample, sequenced in a study of T cell responses to AZD1222 COVID-19 vaccine. The table came from immunoSEQ multiplex PCR; TCRdb's copy has only in-frame clones and leaves some out. The repertoire holds 120,000 to 150,000 clones, about 92% seen once, with approximately 2% in the top ten. Source: peripheral blood, taken on day 0 of AZD1222 vaccination. These receptors all come from an adult in good health. Both conserved end residues are part of each CDR3. Each record gives: J gene, clone size, D gene, V gene, CDR3 protein, CDR3 DNA. D genes are given only for firm matches. Size values are once, few and many counts, or a class for expanded clones, and some rows have none.

J: TRBJ1-6
size: NA
D: TRBD1
V: TRBV7-3
CDR3: CASSLKGPGQGSSYNSPLHF
DNA: TGTGCCAGCAGCTTAAAAGGTCCGGGACAGGGTTCCTCCTATAATTCACCCCTCCACTTT

J: TRBJ1-1
size: few
D: NA
V: TRBV15
CDR3: CATSTGTNTEAFF
DNA: TGTGCCACCAGCACGGGCACGAACACTGAAGCTTTCTTT

J: TRBJ1-2
size: NA
D: NA
V: TRBV10-2
CDR3: CASSGGASYGYTF
DNA: TGCGCCAGCAGTGGGGGGGCTTCCTATGGCTACACCTTC

J: TRBJ1-5
size: NA
D: NA
V: TRBV7-9
CDR3: CASSLGEIGPHF
DNA: TGTGCCAGCAGCTTAGGGGAGATAGGTCCGCATTTT

J: TRBJ2-7
size: NA
D: NA
V: TRBV9
CDR3: CASSVSLENEQYF
DNA: TGTGCCAGCAGCGTAAGTCTCGAAAACGAGCAGTACTTC

J: TRBJ1-4
size: NA
D: NA
V: TRBV19
CDR3: CASRDPGGGQEKLFF
DNA: TGTGCCAGTAGAGACCCCGGGGGGGGTCAAGAAAAACTGTTTTTT

J: TRBJ2-7
size: few
D: NA
V: TRBV5-5
CDR3: CASSLGFVGGSGGEQYF
DNA: TGTGCCAGCAGCTTGGGTTTTGTTGGGGGTTCCGGTGGCGAGCAGTACTTC

J: TRBJ1-1
size: NA
D: NA
V: TRBV10-1
CDR3: CASSGGRGEAFF
DNA: TGCGCCAGCAGTGGGGGTAGGGGTGAAGCTTTCTTT

J: TRBJ1-1
size: NA
D: NA
V: TRBV7-2
CDR3: CASIIQLNTEAFF
DNA: TGTGCCAGCATCATACAGTTGAACACTGAAGCTTTCTTT

J: TRBJ1-3
size: NA
D: NA
V: TRBV9
CDR3: CASSVATPGNTIYF
DNA: TGTGCCAGCAGCGTAGCTACACCTGGAAACACCATATATTTT

J: TRBJ2-5
size: NA
D: NA
V: TRBV5-1
CDR3: CASSPQALGETQYF
DNA: TGCGCCAGCAGCCCACAGGCCCTGGGAGAGACCCAGTACTTC

J: TRBJ1-4
size: once
D: TRBD1
V: TRBV5-1
CDR3: CASSAATGMRTNEKLFF
DNA: TGCGCCAGCAGCGCCGCGACAGGGATGAGAACTAATGAAAAACTGTTTTTT

J: TRBJ1-2
size: NA
D: TRBD1
V: TRBV2
CDR3: CASSRTGSGLPYGYTF
DNA: TGTGCCAGCAGTAGGACAGGGTCAGGACTTCCGTATGGCTACACCTTC

J: TRBJ1-1
size: NA
D: NA
V: TRBV5-1
CDR3: CASSTTGTPEAFF
DNA: TGCGCCAGCAGCACGACCGGGACCCCTGAAGCTTTCTTT

J: TRBJ2-7
size: NA
D: TRBD1
V: TRBV19
CDR3: CASSSGQGGEQYF
DNA: TGTGCCAGTAGTAGCGGACAGGGCGGCGAGCAGTACTTC

J: TRBJ1-4
size: NA
D: NA
V: TRBV10-3
CDR3: CAIRAGPSANEKLFF
DNA: TGTGCCATCAGGGCAGGGCCCTCAGCTAATGAAAAACTGTTTTTT

J: TRBJ1-2
size: NA
D: NA
V: TRBV12-3/TRBV12-4
CDR3: CASSHRNNGYTF
DNA: TGTGCCAGCAGCCACCGAAACAACGGCTACACCTTC

J: TRBJ1-6
size: NA
D: NA
V: TRBV7-8
CDR3: CASSLGGRASPLHF
DNA: TGTGCCAGCAGCTTAGGGGGGAGGGCTTCACCCCTCCACTTT

J: TRBJ1-4
size: NA
D: TRBD1
V: TRBV5-4
CDR3: CASSPDRAEEKLFF
DNA: TGTGCCAGCAGCCCGGACAGGGCGGAGGAAAAACTGTTTTTT

J: TRBJ2-5
size: NA
D: NA
V: TRBV11-2
CDR3: CASSLASGLSQETQYF
DNA: TGTGCCAGCAGCTTAGCGTCGGGATTAAGCCAAGAGACCCAGTACTTC

J: TRBJ1-1
size: NA
D: NA
V: TRBV3-1/TRBV3-2
CDR3: CASSQERLMNTEAFF
DNA: TGTGCCAGCAGCCAAGAAAGGCTCATGAACACTGAAGCTTTCTTT

J: TRBJ2-3
size: NA
D: TRBD2
V: TRBV5-1
CDR3: CASSFTSGGADTQYF
DNA: TGCGCCAGCAGCTTTACTAGCGGCGGGGCAGATACGCAGTATTTT

J: TRBJ1-5
size: NA
D: NA
V: TRBV7-9
CDR3: CASSLEGEGVRSNQPQHF
DNA: TGTGCCAGCAGCTTAGAGGGGGAGGGGGTAAGGAGCAATCAGCCCCAGCATTTT

J: TRBJ1-1
size: NA
D: TRBD1
V: TRBV7-9
CDR3: CATEEDRMNTEAFF
DNA: TGTGCCACCGAAGAGGACAGGATGAACACTGAAGCTTTCTTT

J: TRBJ1-1
size: NA
D: NA
V: TRBV7-3
CDR3: CASSLLRDTEAFF
DNA: TGTGCCAGCAGCTTACTTAGGGACACTGAAGCTTTCTTT

J: TRBJ1-5
size: NA
D: TRBD1
V: TRBV5-6
CDR3: CASSTDRDQPQHF
DNA: TGTGCCAGCAGCACCGACAGGGATCAGCCCCAGCATTTT

J: TRBJ2-1
size: NA
D: NA
V: TRBV12-5
CDR3: CASGPRAYYNEQFF
DNA: TGTGCTAGTGGTCCCCGAGCGTACTACAATGAGCAGTTCTTC

J: TRBJ1-2
size: few
D: NA
V: TRBV3-1/TRBV3-2
CDR3: CASSQGAAGRGYTF
DNA: TGTGCCAGCAGCCAAGGGGCAGCCGGGAGGGGCTACACCTTC

J: TRBJ2-3
size: NA
D: TRBD2
V: TRBV9
CDR3: CASSVGSGSPDTQYF
DNA: TGTGCCAGCAGCGTAGGTAGCGGGAGCCCCGATACGCAGTATTTT

J: TRBJ1-2
size: NA
D: NA
V: TRBV27
CDR3: CASSLGPGGSAYGYTF
DNA: TGTGCCAGCAGTTTAGGTCCCGGGGGGAGCGCCTATGGCTACACCTTC

J: TRBJ2-2
size: NA
D: NA
V: TRBV10-3
CDR3: CAISPVVATGELFF
DNA: TGTGCCATCAGTCCCGTCGTTGCCACCGGGGAGCTGTTTTTT

J: TRBJ2-1
size: NA
D: TRBD2
V: TRBV30
CDR3: CAWSQTSVGEQFF
DNA: TGTGCCTGGAGCCAAACTAGCGTTGGTGAGCAGTTCTTC

J: TRBJ1-5
size: NA
D: NA
V: TRBV4-1
CDR3: CASSQVDNQPQHF
DNA: TGCGCCAGCAGCCAAGTTGACAATCAGCCCCAGCATTTT

J: TRBJ1-4
size: NA
D: NA
V: TRBV19
CDR3: CASSLKPGPRNEKLFF
DNA: TGTGCCAGTAGTCTGAAACCGGGACCGCGAAATGAAAAACTGTTTTTT

J: TRBJ2-2
size: NA
D: NA
V: TRBV27
CDR3: CASRPRTALNTGELFF
DNA: TGTGCCAGCAGACCCAGGACAGCTCTTAACACCGGGGAGCTGTTTTTT

J: TRBJ1-1
size: NA
D: NA
V: TRBV30
CDR3: CAWSVTGRRAFF
DNA: TGTGCCTGGAGTGTAACAGGGAGGAGGGCTTTCTTT

J: TRBJ1-2
size: NA
D: NA
V: TRBV6-5
CDR3: CASRPTGYGYTF
DNA: TGTGCCAGCAGACCTACAGGGTATGGCTACACCTTC

J: TRBJ2-7
size: NA
D: NA
V: TRBV15
CDR3: CATSRVVGLSYEQYF
DNA: TGTGCCACCAGCAGAGTCGTTGGGCTCTCCTACGAGCAGTACTTC